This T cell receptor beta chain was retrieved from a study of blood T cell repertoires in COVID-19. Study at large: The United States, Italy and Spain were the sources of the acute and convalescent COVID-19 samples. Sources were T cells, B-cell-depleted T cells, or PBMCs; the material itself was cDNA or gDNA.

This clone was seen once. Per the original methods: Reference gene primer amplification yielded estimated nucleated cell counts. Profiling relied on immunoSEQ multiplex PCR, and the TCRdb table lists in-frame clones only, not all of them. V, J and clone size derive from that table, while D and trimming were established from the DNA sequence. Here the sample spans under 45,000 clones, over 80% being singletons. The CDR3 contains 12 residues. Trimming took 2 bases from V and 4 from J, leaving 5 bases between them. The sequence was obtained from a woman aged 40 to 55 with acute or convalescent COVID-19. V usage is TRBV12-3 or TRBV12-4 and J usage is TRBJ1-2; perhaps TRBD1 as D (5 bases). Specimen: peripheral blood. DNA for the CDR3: TGTGCCAGCAGTTTACAGGGCTATGGCTACACCTTC. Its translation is CASSLQGYGYTF.